Presented here are 17 T cell receptor beta chains from one specimen sequenced in a study of control samples from healthy donors and cancer patients. Produced via immunoSEQ multiplex PCR; TCRdb's table is partial and in-frame only. The repertoire holds fewer than 110,000 clones, with about 89% as singletons. The sequencing input was blood. The receptors stem from a man aged 25 to 40 in good health.

The chain recombines TRBV6-1 with TRBJ2-7; a possible D gene is TRBD2 (5 bases). V was trimmed by 2 bases and J by 9 bases, leaving 8 bases between them. Germline lookup yields CDR1 MNHNS and CDR2 SASEGT. There are 11 residues in the CDR3. The CDR3 spells CASSERTRQYV. CDR3 sequence (DNA): TGTGCCAGCAGTGAACGGACTCGGCAGTACGTC.

This clone came up once. The genes are TRBV4-2 and TRBJ2-2, with D possibly called TRBD1 or TRBD2 (5 bases each). The CDR3 contains 15 residues. Germline V CDR1 and CDR2: LGHNA, YNFKEQ. Trimming cost V 2 bases and J 4 bases, with 11 bases left between them. In DNA, the CDR3 is TGTGCCAGCAGCCAAACCGGGACCGTCACCGGGGAGCTGTTTTTT. This translates into CASSQTGTVTGELFF.

V gene TRBV19 combines with J gene TRBJ2-7; 7 bases align to TRBD1. The CDR3 covers 14 residues. Germline CDR1 and CDR2: LNHDA and SQIVND (reference sequence). The junction had 6 bases not matched to a gene; V was cut back by 4 bases and J by 3 bases. The DNA of the CDR3 is TGTGCCAGTAGTACTCGGGACAGATTCTACGAGCAGTACTTC. The encoded protein is CASSTRDRFYEQYF.

This clone has more than one count but fewer than ten. V is TRBV14 and J is TRBJ1-3, with TRBD1 identical over 7 bases. CDR3 length equals 17 residues. V lost 10 bases to trimming and J lost 0 bases; unmatched junction nucleotides: 15. Germline assignment: CDR1 SGHDN and CDR2 FVKESK. The CDR3 loop is CAIMTKDRLISGNTIYF. CDR3 nucleotide sequence: TGTGCCATCATGACTAAGGACAGGTTGATCTCTGGAAACACCATATATTTT. Full variable domain (remainder filled in from reference TRBV14 and TRBJ1-3): EAGVTQFPSHSVIEKGQTVTLRCDPISGHDNLYWYRRVMGKEIKFLLHFVKESKQDESGMPNNRFLAERTGGTYSTLKVQPAELEDSGVYFCAIMTKDRLISGNTIYFGEGSWLTVV.

This sequence joins TRBV15 and TRBJ2-6; D possibly matches TRBD1 or TRBD2 (5 bases each). There are 18 residues in the CDR3. V dropped 1 base and J dropped 0 bases, with 13 bases sitting between them. CDR1 and CDR2 (germline): LNHNV, YYDKDF (reference sequence). This chain's CDR3 is CATSRGPGRISGANVLTF. The CDR3 DNA sequence: TGTGCCACCAGCAGAGGGCCGGGACGGATCTCTGGGGCCAACGTCCTGACTTTC.

This chain links TRBV6-4 with TRBJ2-3; TRBD2 agrees at 7 bases. Germline V gene sequence: CDR1 MRHNA, CDR2 SNTAGT. This CDR3 spans 13 amino acids. Germline trimming cut 5 bases from V and 2 bases from J; bases unmatched to any gene: 1. CDR3: CASSSGDTDTQYF. The CDR3 DNA sequence: TGTGCCAGCAGTAGCGGGGACACAGATACGCAGTATTTT.

The chain recombines TRBV9 with TRBJ1-1; 8 nucleotides match TRBD1. Trimming removed 3 bases from V and 0 bases from J; junction bases left unmatched: 1. The CDR3 is made up of 14 amino acids. The germline V gene encodes CDR1 SGDLS and CDR2 YYNGEE. The CDR3 loop reads CASSETGVNTEAFF. In DNA, the CDR3 is TGTGCCAGCAGCGAGACAGGGGTGAACACTGAAGCTTTCTTT. The variable domain in full, with the rest retrieved from reference TRBV9 and TRBJ1-1, is DSGVTQTPKHLITATGQRVTLRCSPRSGDLSVYWYQQSLDQGLQFLIQYYNGEERAKGNILERFSAQQFPDLHSELNLSSLELGDSALYFCASSETGVNTEAFFGQGTRLTVV.

The chain employs TRBV6-5 and TRBJ1-5; a possible D gene is TRBD1 (6 bases). V was pared by 6 bases and J by 1 base, with 10 bases between. The germline V gene has CDR1 MNHEY and CDR2 SVGAGI. The CDR3 consists of 14 residues. The CDR3 spells CASSRDNSNQPQHF. The CDR3 bases are TGTGCCAGCAGCCGGGACAACAGCAATCAGCCCCAGCATTTT.

This clone showed up just a few times. This sequence joins TRBV29-1 and TRBJ2-3; D is tentatively TRBD1 or TRBD2 (5 bases each). Trimming removed 6 bases from V and 2 bases from J, with 24 bases in between. This CDR3 comprises 17 residues. Germline CDR1 and CDR2: SQVTM and ANQGSEA. The CDR3 sequence is CSVDGHRDRGLTDTQYF. In DNA, the CDR3 is TGCAGCGTAGACGGACACCGGGACCGCGGCCTCACAGATACGCAGTATTTT.

The rearrangement joins TRBV28 to TRBJ2-7, with D perhaps being TRBD1 or TRBD2 (5 bases each). Looked up from germline, CDR1 is MDHEN and CDR2 is SYDVKM. CDR3 size: 14 residues. V was trimmed by 3 bases and J by 3 bases, leaving 12 bases between them. The CDR3: CASSFTAGSYEQYF. CDR3 DNA sequence: TGTGCCAGCAGTTTCACGGCAGGGAGCTACGAGCAGTACTTC.

The chain uses TRBV6-5 and TRBJ2-1; possibly TRBD2 for D (6 bases). The germline CDR1 and CDR2 sequences are MNHEY and SVGAGI. V was trimmed by 5 bases and J by 9 bases, leaving 11 bases between them. The CDR3 length is 12 residues. The CDR3 DNA reads TGTGCCAGCAGTACGCGTAGCGGTGAGCAGTTCTTC. The encoded protein is CASSTRSGEQFF.

The chain employs TRBV15 and TRBJ2-7, with unresolved D. The CDR3 extends over 13 amino acids. Trimming removed 0 bases from V and 3 bases from J, with 6 bases in between. The germline V gene encodes CDR1 LNHNV and CDR2 YYDKDF (reference sequence). Here the CDR3 reads CATSRDASYEQYF. CDR3 DNA sequence: TGTGCCACCAGCAGAGACGCCAGCTACGAGCAGTACTTC.

The CDR3 protein is CASSGQGVGSGNTIYF. The CDR3 DNA is TGCGCCAGCAGCGGACAGGGCGTCGGTTCTGGAAACACCATATATTTT. This chain joins TRBV4-1 and TRBJ1-3; 8 bases are a match to TRBD1. V lost 5 bases to trimming and J lost 1 base; unmatched junction nucleotides: 7. The CDR3 is 16 amino acids. Germline V CDR1 and CDR2: MGHRA, YSYEKL.

The chain carries TRBV27 and TRBJ2-3, with TRBD2 matching 8 bases. The CDR3 sequence is 16 residues long. The V segment lost 2 bases and the J segment 6 bases; nucleotides outside the gene matches: 10. CDR1 MNHEY and CDR2 SMNVEV come from the germline V gene (reference sequence). The CDR3 nucleotides read TGTGCCAGCAGTTTAATTCGCCGGGAGGGGTGGGATACGCAGTATTTT. It encodes CASSLIRREGWDTQYF.

The CDR3 loop is CASSARRTGSSYNEQFF. The CDR3 DNA follows: TGTGCCAGCAGCGCCCGACGGACAGGGAGCTCCTACAATGAGCAGTTCTTC. This chain links TRBV9 with TRBJ2-1; TRBD1 matches 8 bases. The length of the CDR3 is 17 residues. The germline V gene has CDR1 SGDLS and CDR2 YYNGEE. Unmatched junction bases numbered 8, after V lost 3 bases and J lost 0 bases.

The chain links TRBV27 to TRBJ2-5; 10 positions match TRBD2. The CDR3 loop spans 15 amino acids. V gave up 6 bases and J gave up 7 bases; unmatched junction bases: 11. The germline V gene encodes CDR1 MNHEY and CDR2 SMNVEV (reference sequence). The CDR3 reads CASSPTSGSSGTQYF. Written as DNA, the CDR3 is TGTGCCAGCAGCCCGACTAGCGGGTCTAGTGGGACCCAGTACTTC.

The V call is TRBV4-1, the J call TRBJ2-1, with D perhaps TRBD1 or TRBD2 (5 bases each). CDR3 length: 16 amino acids. CDR1 MGHRA and CDR2 YSYEKL come from the germline V gene. V lost 0 bases and J 0 bases, leaving 9 bases between the germline ends. The CDR3 bases are TGCGCCAGCAGCCAAGAGGGGACCGACTCCTACAATGAGCAGTTCTTC. This codes for CASSQEGTDSYNEQFF.